These T cell receptor beta chains were read from a single sample in a study of breast tumors, draining lymph nodes, adjacent tissues. Using its own MiXCR run on the multiplex PCR reads, TCRdb lists one record per CDR3 protein. The sample lists 13,000 or so distinct CDR3 sequences; 45% to 55% were seen once. Sequencing was done on a sample of tumor-adjacent breast tissue. All receptors derive from a female donor with breast cancer. Some clones in this sample may be carry-over from other donors' samples. The CDR3 runs from the conserved cysteine through the conserved F or W. The D gene is left open where the match is weak. Clone size is stated in some rows and not others, as once, few, many or a class when expanded.

D | J | size | V | CDR3 | DNA
- | TRBJ2-7 | many | TRBV28 | CASSLPGPINEQYF | TGTGCCAGCAGTTTACCGGGACCAATAAACGAGCAGTACTTC
TRBD2 | TRBJ2-3 | - | TRBV7-9 | CASSRTSVSTDTQYF | TGTGCCAGCAGCCGTACTAGCGTGAGCACAGATACGCAGTATTTT
- | TRBJ1-3 | - | TRBV5-1 | CASSEGVTGNTIYF | TGCGCCAGCAGCGAGGGGGTAACTGGAAACACCATATATTTT
- | TRBJ1-5 | - | TRBV15 | CATSREGRSNQPQHF | TGTGCCACCAGCAGAGAGGGGCGTAGCAATCAGCCCCAGCATTTT
- | TRBJ2-2 | - | TRBV4-3 | CASSQEGAPEELFF | TGCGCCAGCAGCCAAGAGGGAGCGCCGGAGGAGCTGTTTTTT
TRBD1 | TRBJ2-7 | - | TRBV2 | CVSSESGTGLYEQYF | TGTGTCAGCAGTGAGTCGGGGACAGGGTTATACGAGCAGTACTTC
- | TRBJ2-3 | - | TRBV7-8 | CASSPWDGLDTQYF | TGTGCCAGCAGCCCATGGGACGGGCTAGATACGCAGTATTTT
- | TRBJ1-4 | many | TRBV6-5 | CASRTVNEKLFF | TGTGCCAGTAGGACAGTTAATGAAAAACTGTTTTTT
TRBD1 | TRBJ2-7 | - | TRBV27 | CASSLFTGGASYEQYF | TGTGCCAGCAGTTTATTCACAGGGGGCGCTTCCTACGAGCAGTACTTC
- | TRBJ2-7 | medium-sized | TRBV7-3 | CASSLTQASEQYF | TGTGCCAGCAGCTTAACCCAGGCATCCGAGCAGTACTTC
- | TRBJ1-6 | - | TRBV4-1 | CASSQAIGGSYNSPLHF | TGCGCCAGCAGCCAAGCGATCGGGGGCTCCTATAATTCACCCCTCCACTTT
- | TRBJ1-3 | - | TRBV29-1 | CSAQMTGNTIYF | TGCAGCGCTCAAATGACTGGAAACACCATATATTTT
TRBD1 | TRBJ1-3 | - | TRBV5-5 | CASSLEKRRTGPGNTVYF | TGTGCCAGCAGCTTGGAGAAGCGCCGGACAGGGCCTGGAAACACCGTATATTTT
- | TRBJ1-3 | many | TRBV6-4 | CASSDTDFQDSKQLCRNTIYF | TGTGCCAGCAGTGACACCGACTTCCAGGACAGCAAACAGTTATGTAGGAACACCATATATTTT
TRBD2 | TRBJ2-1 | - | TRBV6-5 | CASAPSSAGVKNEQFF | TGTGCCAGCGCACCGTCCTCAGCGGGAGTTAAGAATGAGCAGTTCTTC
- | TRBJ2-6 | - | TRBV6-5 | CAGRRAGANVLTF | TGTGCAGGCCGGCGGGCTGGGGCCAACGTCCTGACTTTC
- | TRBJ2-7 | - | TRBV4-1 | CASSHRTEDLYEQYF | TGCGCCAGCAGCCATCGGACAGAGGACCTCTACGAGCAGTACTTC
TRBD1 | TRBJ1-6 | many | TRBV6-6 | CASSPRTGGNSPLHF | TGTGCCAGCAGTCCGAGGACAGGAGGCAACTCACCCCTCCACTTT
- | TRBJ1-1 | - | TRBV19 | CASTYDMVEAFF | TGTGCCAGTACCTACGACATGGTTGAAGCTTTCTTT
- | TRBJ2-3 | - | TRBV19 | CANSHLGTDTQYF | TGTGCCAACTCACACCTAGGCACAGATACGCAGTATTTT
- | TRBJ1-6 | few | TRBV27 | CASSLYPAQDYNSPLHF | TGTGCCAGCAGTTTATACCCGGCACAAGATTATAATTCACCCCTCCACTTT
- | TRBJ2-3 | many | TRBV29-1 | CSGGGGADTQYF | TGCAGCGGCGGAGGGGGTGCAGATACGCAGTATTTT
- | TRBJ2-2 | few | TRBV5-1 | CASSAGELFF | TGCGCCAGCAGCGCCGGGGAGCTGTTTTTT
- | TRBJ2-1 | - | TRBV20-1 | CSAVSGDSYNEQFF | TGCAGTGCCGTTAGCGGAGACTCCTACAATGAGCAGTTCTTC
TRBD2 | TRBJ2-3 | few | TRBV11-3 | CASSTGLAGEGDTQYF | TGTGCCAGCAGCACTGGACTAGCGGGAGAGGGAGATACGCAGTATTTT
TRBD1 | TRBJ2-1 | many | TRBV9 | CANTPGGASYHEQFF | TGTGCCAACACTCCAGGGGGCGCATCCTACCATGAGCAGTTCTTC
- | TRBJ1-2 | medium-sized | TRBV5-6 | CASSLGGPGYGYTF | TGTGCCAGCAGCTTGGGGGGGCCCGGGTATGGCTACACCTTC
TRBD1 | TRBJ1-1 | many | TRBV11-2 | CASSPLPDRGTEAFF | TGTGCCAGCAGCCCCCTACCCGACAGGGGCACTGAAGCTTTCTTT
TRBD2 | TRBJ2-3 | few | TRBV7-8 | CASSGRLAGGPHADTQYF | TGTGCCAGCAGCGGAAGACTAGCGGGGGGGCCACATGCAGATACGCAGTATTTT
- | TRBJ1-1 | - | TRBV9 | CASSARTATNTEAFF | TGTGCCAGCAGCGCCAGGACAGCGACGAACACTGAAGCTTTCTTT
TRBD2 | TRBJ2-2 | few | TRBV7-9 | CASSPQGRGTSGAGELFF | TGTGCCAGCAGCCCTCAAGGTCGGGGGACTAGCGGGGCCGGGGAGCTGTTTTTT
- | TRBJ1-5 | medium-sized | TRBV24-1 | CATSDGAGVGNQPQHF | TGTGCCACCAGTGATGGCGCGGGGGTCGGAAATCAGCCCCAGCATTTT